This T cell receptor beta chain was sequenced in a study of control samples from healthy donors and cancer patients. This table comes from immunoSEQ multiplex PCR, and its TCRdb copy is limited to in-frame clones, with some not included. The top ten clones hold about a sixth of a sample with around 95,000 clones, roughly 84% of them seen once. Trimming took 9 bases from V and 0 from J, leaving 11 bases between them. In germline, CDR1 is KGHDR, CDR2 SFDVKD. The CDR3 runs to 14 residues. This receptor was taken from a woman in her forties or fifties in good health. The material sequenced was blood. The chain couples TRBV24-1 to TRBJ1-5, with D unresolved. Here the CDR3 reads CATCSGYSNQPQHF. The CDR3 nucleotides are TGTGCCACCTGCTCCGGCTATAGCAATCAGCCCCAGCATTTT.